This TCR beta chain is from a study of T cell responses to AZD1222 COVID-19 vaccine. CDR3 size: 21 residues. Germline loops: CDR1 MNHEY, CDR2 SMNVEV (reference sequence). Trimming cost V 2 bases and J 2 bases; bases outside gene matches: 18. Study-wide points: The donor group comprised mostly white British people and more females; the analysis possibly underestimated clonal diversity. There were repertoire samples only from the period after the peak T cell response. Regions 160-218 and 743-854 dominated among vaccine-associated CD4 TCRs spanning spike. Just a handful of AZD1222 recipients tested seropositive at baseline.

As to this clone: Its antigen is undetermined.

Repertoires were generated with immunoSEQ multiplex PCR, while TCRdb's copy carries only in-frame clones and drops some. The repertoire holds approximately 150,000 clones, with over 75% as singletons. The receptor was derived from an adult in good health. Sequenced material: peripheral blood, taken on day 0 of AZD1222 vaccination. The gene calls are TRBV27 and TRBJ1-6, with 7 bases identical to TRBD1. This CDR3 reads CASSLPKLKQGPYPYNSPLHF. CDR3 nucleotides: TGTGCCAGCAGTTTACCAAAACTAAAACAGGGGCCGTACCCCTATAATTCACCCCTCCACTTT.